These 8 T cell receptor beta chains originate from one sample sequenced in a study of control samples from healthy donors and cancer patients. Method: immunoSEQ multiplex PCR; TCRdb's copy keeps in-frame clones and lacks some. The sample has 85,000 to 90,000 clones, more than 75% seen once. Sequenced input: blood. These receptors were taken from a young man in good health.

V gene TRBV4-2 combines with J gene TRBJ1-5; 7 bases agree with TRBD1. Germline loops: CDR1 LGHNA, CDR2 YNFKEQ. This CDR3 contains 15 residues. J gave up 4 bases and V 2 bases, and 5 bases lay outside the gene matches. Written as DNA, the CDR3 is TGTGCCAGCAGCCAAACAGGGGAACGTAATCAGCCCCAGCATTTT. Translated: CASSQTGERNQPQHF.

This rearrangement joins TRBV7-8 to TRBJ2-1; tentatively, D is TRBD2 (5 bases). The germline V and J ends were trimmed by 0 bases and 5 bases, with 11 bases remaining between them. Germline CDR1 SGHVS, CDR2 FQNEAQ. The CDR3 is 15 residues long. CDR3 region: CASSLAGSSNNEQFF. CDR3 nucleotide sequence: TGTGCCAGCAGCTTAGCGGGGAGCTCAAACAATGAGCAGTTCTTC.

The CDR3 is CASSPTGAGVGEKLFF. The CDR3 DNA sequence: TGTGCCAGCAGCCCTACAGGGGCCGGTGTGGGTGAAAAACTGTTTTTT. This chain joins TRBV7-9 and TRBJ1-4; 7 nucleotides match TRBD1. V gave up 5 bases and J gave up 7 bases; unmatched junction bases: 13. Germline values: CDR1 SEHNR, CDR2 FQNEAQ (reference sequence). The CDR3 runs 16 residues.

The CDR3 sequence: CASSVSPGQGAKNIQYF. The CDR3 bases are TGTGCCAGCAGTGTCTCTCCGGGACAGGGTGCCAAAAACATTCAGTACTTC. The chain uses TRBV6-1 and TRBJ2-4, with 9 bases lining up with TRBD1. With 4 bases clipped from V and 1 base from J, the junction kept 8 bases outside the gene matches. Germline values: CDR1 MNHNS, CDR2 SASEGT. The CDR3 loop spans 17 amino acids.

As DNA, the CDR3 is TGCGCCAGCAGCCCTACCCAGGGGTACAATCAGCCCCAGCATTTT. This encodes CASSPTQGYNQPQHF. The V call is TRBV4-1, the J call TRBJ1-5, with D perhaps TRBD1 (6 bases). The V end was cut by 4 bases, the J end by 3 bases, with 13 bases between. Germline loops: CDR1 MGHRA, CDR2 YSYEKL. The CDR3 is made up of 15 amino acids.

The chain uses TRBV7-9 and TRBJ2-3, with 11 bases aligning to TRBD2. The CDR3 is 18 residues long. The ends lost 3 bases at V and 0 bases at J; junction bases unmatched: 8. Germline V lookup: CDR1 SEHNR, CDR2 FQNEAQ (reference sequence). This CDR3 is CASSFGTSGGASTDTQYF. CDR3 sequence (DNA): TGTGCCAGCAGCTTCGGAACTAGCGGGGGTGCTAGCACAGATACGCAGTATTTT. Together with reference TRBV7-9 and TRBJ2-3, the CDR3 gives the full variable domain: DTGVSQNPRHKITKRGQNVTFRCDPISEHNRLYWYRQTLGQGPEFLTYFQNEAQLEKSRLLSDRFSAERPKGSFSTLEIQRTEQGDSAMYLCASSFGTSGGASTDTQYFGPGTRLTVL.

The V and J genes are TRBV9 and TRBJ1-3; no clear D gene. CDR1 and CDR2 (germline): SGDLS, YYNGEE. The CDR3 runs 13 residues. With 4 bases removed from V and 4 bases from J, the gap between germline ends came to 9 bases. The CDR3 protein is CASSSPGGNTIYF. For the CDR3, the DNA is TGTGCCAGCAGCTCCCCCGGGGGAAACACCATATATTTT.

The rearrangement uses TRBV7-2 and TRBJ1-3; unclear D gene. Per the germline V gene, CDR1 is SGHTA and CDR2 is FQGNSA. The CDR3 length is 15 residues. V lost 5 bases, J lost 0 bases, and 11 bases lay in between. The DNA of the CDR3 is TGTGCCAGCAGCCCCCGGGTTAGCTCTGGAAACACCATATATTTT. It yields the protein CASSPRVSSGNTIYF. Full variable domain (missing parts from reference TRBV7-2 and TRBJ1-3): GAGVSQSPSNKVTEKGKDVELRCDPISGHTALYWYRQSLGQGLEFLIYFQGNSAPDKSGLPSDRFSAERTGGSVSTLTIQRTQQEDSAVYLCASSPRVSSGNTIYFGEGSWLTVV.